A selection of T cell receptor beta chains follows, all from one sample in a study of PD-1 blockade in classical Hodgkin lymphoma. Repertoires were generated with immunoSEQ multiplex PCR, while TCRdb's copy carries only in-frame clones and drops some. Altogether under 70,000 clones are present, about 87% being singletons, with the ten largest covering approximately 12%. The source was peripheral blood mononuclear cells (PBMCs), collected at baseline. These receptor sequences come from a human donor with classical Hodgkin lymphoma. Both conserved end residues are part of each CDR3. A D gene is named only where the DNA matches it firmly. Size is stated for part of the rows, as once, few or many counts, or as a class when the clone is expanded.

D,size,V,J,DNA,CDR3
NA,NA,TRBV5-1,TRBJ1-2,TGCGCCAGCAGCGCGAGTCCTAACTATGGCTACACCTTC,CASSASPNYGYTF
NA,NA,TRBV7-2,TRBJ1-1,TGTGCCAGCAGCTTAAATTCCCCTAGGGACACTGAAGCTTTCTTT,CASSLNSPRDTEAFF
NA,NA,TRBV2,TRBJ1-5,TGTGCCAGCGACCTCTACAGGGTGTTGGGCAATCAGCCCCAGCATTTT,CASDLYRVLGNQPQHF
NA,NA,TRBV7-2,TRBJ2-7,TGTGCCAGCAGCCCTACGTGGGGGCAAACCTCCGAGCAGTACTTC,CASSPTWGQTSEQYF
NA,NA,TRBV9,TRBJ2-2,TGTGCCAGCAGCCCCGGCGGAAGGAACACCGGGGAGCTGTTTTTT,CASSPGGRNTGELFF
TRBD1,NA,TRBV5-4,TRBJ2-5,TGTGCCAGCAGCTTTGGGACAGGGGAAGAGACCCAGTACTTC,CASSFGTGEETQYF
NA,NA,TRBV28,TRBJ2-7,TGTGCCAGCTGGGGGGTTCACCACGAGCAGTACTTC,CASWGVHHEQYF
NA,NA,TRBV10-3,TRBJ2-2,TGTGCCATCAGTGAGTCGTCCGGGACCTTCAACACCGGGGAGCTGTTTTTT,CAISESSGTFNTGELFF
NA,NA,TRBV5-1,TRBJ2-7,TGCGCCAGCAGCCCCTCGGTAGGGCAGGTTACCTACGAGCAGTACTTC,CASSPSVGQVTYEQYF
TRBD1,NA,TRBV19,TRBJ1-2,TGTGCCACCAGGGACAGGGCGATGTATGGCTACACCTTC,CATRDRAMYGYTF
NA,NA,TRBV15,TRBJ2-3,TGTGCCACCAGCAGAGTATGGGAGACAGATACGCAGTATTTT,CATSRVWETDTQYF
TRBD1,NA,TRBV30,TRBJ1-5,TGTGCCTGGAGTTTGACAGGGAATCAGCCCCAGCATTTT,CAWSLTGNQPQHF
NA,NA,TRBV7-9,TRBJ2-3,TGTGCCAGCAGCCCAGACTCAGATACGCAGTATTTT,CASSPDSDTQYF
NA,NA,TRBV7-9,TRBJ1-1,TGTGCCAGCAGCAGCGTCGCAGGGTGGGGGGCTTTCTTT,CASSSVAGWGAFF
NA,NA,TRBV7-2,TRBJ2-5,TGTGCCAGCAGCCCCCATGCCCTAGCGAGAGAGACCCAGTACTTC,CASSPHALARETQYF
TRBD2,NA,TRBV28,TRBJ2-1,TGTGCCAGCAGTTCCCCTTTAGCGGGGGGGGACGATGAGCAGTTCTTC,CASSSPLAGGDDEQFF
TRBD1,NA,TRBV30,TRBJ1-6,TGTGCCTGGGTCCGGGACAGGGGTCATTCACCCCTCCACTTT,CAWVRDRGHSPLHF
NA,NA,TRBV6-5,TRBJ2-7,TGTGCCAGCAGTTACTCCGGGACCTACGAGCAGTACTTC,CASSYSGTYEQYF
NA,NA,TRBV7-6,TRBJ1-4,TGTGCCAGCGGCAGGGAGGATGAAAAACTGTTTTTT,CASGREDEKLFF
TRBD2,NA,TRBV6-6,TRBJ2-4,TGTGCCAGCACCCTAGCGGGGGGGCATTTCATTCAGTACTTC,CASTLAGGHFIQYF
TRBD2,NA,TRBV6-4,TRBJ2-5,TGTGCCAGCAGTGAAGGAGCGGGGGGGCAAGAGACCCAGTACTTC,CASSEGAGGQETQYF
NA,NA,TRBV7-9,TRBJ2-7,TGTGCCAGCAGCGCGTCCTACGAGCAGTACTTC,CASSASYEQYF
NA,NA,TRBV13,TRBJ2-7,TGTGCCAGCAGCCCCCCTAGAGGCGAGCAGTACTTC,CASSPPRGEQYF
NA,NA,TRBV19,TRBJ2-1,TGTGCCAGTAGTATGTCAGGGGGGCGCTACAATGAGCAGTTCTTC,CASSMSGGRYNEQFF
NA,once,TRBV2,TRBJ1-6,TGTGCCAGCAGTGCCGTATGGGATCCCAATTCACCCCTCCACTTT,CASSAVWDPNSPLHF
NA,medium-sized,TRBV4-3,TRBJ2-1,TGCGCCAGCAGCCAAGATCACAGCGGGTACAATGAGCAGTTCTTC,CASSQDHSGYNEQFF
NA,NA,TRBV7-2,TRBJ1-1,TGTGCCAGCAGCTTAGCCAGAGGGGATTGGACTGAAGCTTTCTTT,CASSLARGDWTEAFF
NA,NA,TRBV5-1,TRBJ2-2,TGCGCCAGCAGCTTTTTCGACCCCAACACCGGGGAGCTGTTTTTT,CASSFFDPNTGELFF
NA,NA,TRBV4-3,TRBJ1-2,TGCGCCAGCAGCCAAGATCGAGGAGGGGCGGTCGGCTACACCTTC,CASSQDRGGAVGYTF
NA,once,TRBV28,TRBJ2-5,TGTGCCAGCACCTACGACCCCCGGATGGCAGTCCAAGAGACCCAGTACTTC,CASTYDPRMAVQETQYF
NA,NA,TRBV5-5,TRBJ1-2,TGTGCCAGCAGTCCCGGGACCTATGGCTACACCTTC,CASSPGTYGYTF
TRBD2,NA,TRBV18,TRBJ2-3,TGTGCCAGCTCACCGACCTTTAGCGGGGGCACAGATACGCAGTATTTT,CASSPTFSGGTDTQYF
NA,once,TRBV30,TRBJ1-1,TGTGCCTGGAGTGGGACGGGGGGCACTGAAGCTTTCTTT,CAWSGTGGTEAFF
NA,NA,TRBV16,TRBJ1-1,TGTGCCAGCAGCCCCTCTATGAACACTGAAGCTTTCTTT,CASSPSMNTEAFF
NA,few,TRBV29-1,TRBJ1-1,TGCAGCGTGATCCGGGGTGCAGACACTGAAGCTTTCTTT,CSVIRGADTEAFF
NA,NA,TRBV19,TRBJ2-5,TGTGCCAGTAGTATCAACCGGGAGACCCAGTACTTC,CASSINRETQYF
NA,NA,TRBV5-5,TRBJ1-5,TGTGCCAGCAGCTTGGCGTCAGGGGACCTTAGCAATCAGCCCCAGCATTTT,CASSLASGDLSNQPQHF
NA,NA,TRBV6-6,TRBJ1-4,TGTGCCAGCATACTAGGGCTGGGATCTAATGAAAAACTGTTTTTT,CASILGLGSNEKLFF
TRBD1,NA,TRBV7-8,TRBJ2-3,TGTGCCAGCAGCTTAGAACAGGGGCCCTCTGCTACGCAGTATTTT,CASSLEQGPSATQYF
TRBD1,NA,TRBV7-4,TRBJ1-2,TGTGCCAGCAGCCCACTGACAGGGTCCCATGGCTACACCTTC,CASSPLTGSHGYTF
TRBD2,NA,TRBV5-8,TRBJ2-7,TGTGCCAGCAGCTTGGTAGCGGGGGGGCAGGACGAGCAGTACTTC,CASSLVAGGQDEQYF
TRBD1,NA,TRBV25-1,TRBJ2-7,TGTGCCAGCAGTGAATCTCCGGGACAGTCATACGAGCAGTACTTC,CASSESPGQSYEQYF
NA,once,TRBV27,TRBJ1-4,TGTGCCAGCAGTATCGGTCCGAATGAAAAACTGTTTTTT,CASSIGPNEKLFF
NA,NA,TRBV6-6,TRBJ2-1,TGTGCCAGCAGCCTAGCGACGGAATACAATGAGCAGTTCTTC,CASSLATEYNEQFF
NA,NA,TRBV28,TRBJ1-5,TGTGCCAGCAGTCGTACCCAGTGGATTAGCAATCAGCCCCAGCATTTT,CASSRTQWISNQPQHF
TRBD1,NA,TRBV5-1,TRBJ1-1,TGTGCCAGCAGCGGCCGGACAGGGGACACTGAAGCTTTCTTT,CASSGRTGDTEAFF
NA,NA,TRBV6-6,TRBJ1-1,TGTGCCAGCAGTTACTCGATCGGCGCTTTCTTT,CASSYSIGAFF
NA,NA,TRBV7-6,TRBJ1-1,TGTGCCAGCAGTATGGGAGGGATTTCCGACACTGAAGCTTTCTTT,CASSMGGISDTEAFF
TRBD2,NA,TRBV12-5,TRBJ2-7,TGTGCTAGTGGTTTGGTCCGGGGAGGGCTGGTAGCGGGGGGCACCTACGAGCAGTACTTC,CASGLVRGGLVAGGTYEQYF
NA,NA,TRBV6-5,TRBJ2-1,TGTGCCAGCAGTTTACGAGTCGATGAGCAGTTCTTC,CASSLRVDEQFF
NA,NA,TRBV19,TRBJ1-6,TGTGCCAGTACTGCACAGATTAATTCACCCCTCCACTTT,CASTAQINSPLHF
NA,NA,TRBV2,TRBJ2-3,TGTGCCAGCAGTGAACTAGATTCGGACTTCTCAGTCCTGTATACGCAGTATTTT,CASSELDSDFSVLYTQYF
NA,NA,TRBV18,TRBJ2-2,TGTGCCAGCTCACCGGCCGACAGCGGGTCCGGGGAGCTGTTTTTT,CASSPADSGSGELFF
NA,NA,TRBV9,TRBJ1-1,TGTGCCAGCAGCGTAGTCGGGACGGGGGGCCCTATGAACACTGAAGCTTTCTTT,CASSVVGTGGPMNTEAFF
NA,NA,TRBV30,TRBJ1-4,TGTGCCTGGAGTCTGGGACTTTTAGGGGAAAAACTGTTTTTT,CAWSLGLLGEKLFF
TRBD2,NA,TRBV2,TRBJ2-6,TGTGCCAGGAACCCGGGGGGGCCTGGGGCCAACGTCCTGACTTTC,CARNPGGPGANVLTF
NA,NA,TRBV9,TRBJ2-5,TGTGCCAGCAGCGTAGGCAGGGGAGAGACCCAGTACTTC,CASSVGRGETQYF
NA,NA,TRBV30,TRBJ2-7,TGTGCCTGGAGTGTGGGACAACTATCCCACGAGCAGTACTTC,CAWSVGQLSHEQYF
TRBD1,NA,TRBV28,TRBJ2-7,TGTGCCAGCAGTTCGCAGGGGACAGCCTCCTACGAGCAGTACTTC,CASSSQGTASYEQYF
NA,NA,TRBV4-1,TRBJ2-3,TGCGCCAGCAGCCGCACAATACAGGGAGGAACAGATACGCAGTATTTT,CASSRTIQGGTDTQYF